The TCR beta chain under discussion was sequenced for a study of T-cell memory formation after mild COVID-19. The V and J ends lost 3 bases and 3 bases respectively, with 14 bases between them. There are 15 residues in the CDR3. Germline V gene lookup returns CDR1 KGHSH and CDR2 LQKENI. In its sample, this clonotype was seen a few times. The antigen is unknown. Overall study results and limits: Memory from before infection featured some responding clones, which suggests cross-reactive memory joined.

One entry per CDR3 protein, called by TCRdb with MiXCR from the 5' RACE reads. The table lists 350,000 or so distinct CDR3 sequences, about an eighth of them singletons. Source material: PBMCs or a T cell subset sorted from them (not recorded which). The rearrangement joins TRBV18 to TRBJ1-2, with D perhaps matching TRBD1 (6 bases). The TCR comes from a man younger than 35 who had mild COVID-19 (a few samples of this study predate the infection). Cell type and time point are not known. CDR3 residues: CASSPGRTEYYGYTF. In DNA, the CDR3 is TGTGCCAGCTCACCGGGGCGGACAGAGTACTATGGCTACACCTTC.